The 30 T cell receptor beta chains listed next were all sequenced from one sample in a study of T cells in Graves' hyperthyroidism and ophthalmopathy. Amplified regions were TCR beta CDR3 sequences from RNA transcripts. Using the HTBI primer set, a first-round RT-PCR was run on the TCR CDR3. Via MiXCR, TCRdb re-called the multiplex PCR reads, giving one row per CDR3 protein. The sample includes fewer than 650,000 distinct CDR3 sequences, 14% of them seen just once. Sequencing was carried out using blood. These receptor sequences come from a woman aged 40 to 55 with Graves' hyperthyroidism.

V usage is TRBV5-1 and J usage is TRBJ1-3; 8 nucleotides match TRBD1. The germline CDR1 and CDR2 sequences are SGHRS and YFSETQ. CDR3 length: 16 amino acids. V dropped 4 bases and J dropped 2; count of bases not matched to a gene: 8. CDR3: CASSKGQESPGNTIYF. CDR3 nucleotides: TGCGCCAGCAGCAAGGGACAGGAGTCACCTGGAAACACCATATATTTT. Variable domain in full (rest from reference TRBV5-1 and TRBJ1-3): KAGVTQTPRYLIKTRGQQVTLSCSPISGHRSVSWYQQTPGQGLQFLFEYFSETQRNKGNFPGRFSGRQFSNSRSEMNVSTLELGDSALYLCASSKGQESPGNTIYFGEGSWLTVV.

This clonotype was detected many times. J is TRBJ1-2 and V is TRBV5-1, with no clear D. The CDR3 runs 13 residues. Germline V CDR1 and CDR2: SGHRS, YFSETQ. V was clipped by 4 bases and J by 8 bases, with 15 bases between them. CDR3 DNA: TGCGCCAGCAGCCCGAGTGGGGTAGGGGGCTACACCTTC. It yields the protein CASSPSGVGGYTF.

This clonotype was counted a few times. Mismatch with germline at one junction end may stem from a read error. This sequence joins TRBV3-1 and TRBJ2-7; D remains unclear. The CDR3 runs to 16 residues. CDR1 and CDR2 (germline): LGHDT, YNNKEL (reference sequence). For the CDR3, the DNA is TGTGCCAGCAGCCAAGATATAGGGCAGAACTCCTACGAGCAGTGCTTC. This codes for CASSQDIGQNSYEQCF.

On this clonotype: Germline is not matched at one junction end, which may reflect a read error. The CDR3: CASRQDMNEQFF. The CDR3 bases are TGTGCCAGCAGACAAGATATGAATGAGCAGTTCTTC. V usage is TRBV4-2 and J usage is TRBJ2-1; D remains ambiguous. Germline lookup yields CDR1 LGHNA and CDR2 YNFKEQ. This CDR3 contains 12 residues.

The chain recombines TRBV9 with TRBJ1-6, with D possibly being TRBD1 (6 bases). This CDR3 is built from 15 residues. In germline, CDR1 is SGDLS, CDR2 YYNGEE. V lost 5 bases and J lost 5, with 14 bases in between. The CDR3 is CASSADSYNNSPLHF. CDR3 coding DNA: TGTGCCAGCAGTGCGGACAGCTATAATAATTCACCCCTCCACTTT.

This clonotype has ten or more counts. This sequence joins TRBV13 and TRBJ2-5; TRBD2 matches 8 bases. CDR3 length: 15 residues. J was trimmed by 1 base and V by 1 base; bases with no gene match: 2. Germline-derived CDR1 and CDR2 are PRHDT and FYEKMQ (reference sequence). For the CDR3, the DNA is TGTGCCAGCAGCTTAGCGGGAGGGAGCCAAGAGACCCAGTACTTC. Translated, it gives CASSLAGGSQETQYF.

This clonotype has only a few counts. The V gene is TRBV28, the J gene TRBJ2-5, with D tentatively TRBD1 (7 bases). CDR1 is MDHEN and CDR2 is SYDVKM in the germline V gene. V lost 2 bases and J lost 2, with 15 bases in between. This CDR3 has 16 residues. The CDR3: CASSLVRGTLQETQYF. The CDR3 DNA sequence: TGTGCCAGCAGTTTAGTCAGGGGGACTTTACAAGAGACCCAGTACTTC.

Of note for this clonotype: Being one base from a much bigger clone, this may be a read error. This chain connects TRBV3-1 to TRBJ2-1, with 8 bases identical to TRBD1. Germline lookup yields CDR1 LGHDT and CDR2 YNNKEL (reference sequence). The CDR3 covers 15 residues. The CDR3, as DNA: TGTGCCAGCAGCCAGACAGGGGCTGGGGGCAATGAGCAGCTCTTC. Amino acid sequence: CASSQTGAGGNEQLF.

The rearrangement uses TRBV25-1 and TRBJ2-1, with 10 bases aligning to TRBD2. CDR1 and CDR2 from the germline V gene are MGHDK and SYGVNS. The CDR3 is 16 residues long. V was pared by 4 bases and J by 0 bases, with 3 bases of the junction left unmatched. The CDR3 region has the DNA TGTGCCAGCAGTGCCTCTAGCGGGAGCTCCTACAATGAGCAGTTCTTC. It yields the protein CASSASSGSSYNEQFF.

This clonotype was seen a handful of times. The chain has TRBV6-2 or TRBV6-3 and TRBJ2-1; 10 bases map to TRBD2. The germline CDR1 and CDR2 sequences are MNHEY and SVGEGT. The CDR3 covers 16 residues. The ends lost 5 bases at V and 4 bases at J; junction bases unmatched: 8. CDR3 region: CASSGSSLAGYNEQFF. The CDR3 region has the DNA TGTGCCAGCAGTGGGTCCTCACTAGCGGGATACAATGAGCAGTTCTTC.

The V gene is TRBV19, the J gene TRBJ2-3; 8 bases match TRBD2. Trimming removed 3 bases from V and 3 bases from J; junction bases left unmatched: 8. Germline CDR1 reads LNHDA; CDR2 reads SQIVND (reference sequence). This CDR3 has 16 amino acids. The CDR3 sequence is CASSIWSGSLTDTQYF. The DNA of the CDR3 is TGTGCCAGTAGTATTTGGAGCGGGAGTCTTACAGATACGCAGTATTTT.

The rearrangement links TRBV6-1 to TRBJ2-7; 9 nucleotides agree with TRBD2. This CDR3 is 13 amino acids long. The germline CDR1 and CDR2 sequences are MNHNS and SASEGT. V was clipped by 6 bases and J by 7 bases; unmatched bases: 7. CDR3 sequence: CASRASGVREQYF. The DNA of the CDR3 is TGTGCCAGCAGGGCTAGCGGGGTGCGGGAGCAGTACTTC.

As to this clonotype: A clone one base away is much larger, so this may be a read error. The J gene is TRBJ2-5, the V gene TRBV7-9; D is unclear. V was cut by 5 bases and J by 5 bases, with 6 bases left in between. In germline, CDR1 is SEHNR, CDR2 FQNEAQ (reference sequence). The CDR3 has 11 amino acids. CDR3: CASSPYETQYF. The CDR3 region has the DNA TGTGCCAGCAGCCCCTACGAGACCCAGTACTTC.

At least ten counts were recorded for this clonotype. This chain joins TRBV2 and TRBJ2-2, with 12 bases identical to TRBD1. V lost 6 bases, J lost 6 bases, and 8 bases stayed unmatched. CDR1 and CDR2 (germline): SNHLY, FYNNEI. This CDR3 spans 16 amino acids. The CDR3 bases are TGTGCCAGCAGCGTGGGACAGGGGGCGCTTTCCGGGGAGCTGTTTTTT. Amino acids: CASSVGQGALSGELFF.

This clonotype was picked up many times. The chain is built from TRBV7-9 and TRBJ1-1; D unresolved. Trimming took 1 base from V and 4 from J, leaving 7 bases between them. The CDR3 covers 13 residues. Germline assignment: CDR1 SEHNR and CDR2 FQNEAQ (reference sequence). CDR3 region: CASSLVEVTEAFF. CDR3 nucleotide sequence: TGTGCCAGCAGCTTAGTTGAAGTCACTGAAGCTTTCTTT.

This clonotype was observed a few times. The chain joins TRBV6-1 to TRBJ2-1, with D perhaps TRBD1 (6 bases). Germline loops: CDR1 MNHNS, CDR2 SASEGT. The CDR3 runs to 15 residues. The V end lost 1 base, the J end lost 8 bases, and 15 bases lay between the germline ends. CDR3 sequence reads: CASSEVGRGKYEQFF. DNA for the CDR3: TGTGCCAGCAGTGAAGTCGGCAGGGGAAAATATGAGCAGTTCTTC.

V is TRBV5-6 and J is TRBJ2-1, with 8 bases fitting TRBD2. The CDR3 sequence is 16 residues long. Germline V CDR1 and CDR2: SGHDT, YYEEEE. With 1 base clipped from V and 9 bases from J, the junction kept 12 bases outside the gene matches. CDR3 sequence (DNA): TGTGCCAGCAGCTTGCTCCTTAGCGGGAATGGGGGTGAGCAGTTCTTC. Its protein product is CASSLLLSGNGGEQFF.

This clonotype was seen a few times. This chain links TRBV7-2 with TRBJ1-5; the D gene is possibly TRBD1 (6 bases). This CDR3 has 14 residues. V lost 1 base to trimming and J lost 8 bases, with 12 bases between them. The V gene's germline CDR1 is SGHTA and CDR2 FQGNSA. CDR3: CASSLETGAKPQHF. The DNA for the CDR3 is TGTGCCAGCAGCTTAGAAACGGGGGCTAAGCCCCAGCATTTT.

This clonotype was counted between two and nine times. This chain uses TRBV7-2 with TRBJ2-7; weak D call: TRBD2 (6 bases). The CDR3 length is 16 residues. Trimming cost V 6 bases and J 6 bases, with 24 bases left between them. In germline, CDR1 is SGHTA, CDR2 FQGNSA. The DNA for the CDR3 is TGTGCCAGCAGGTCTGCATTAGCGGCCCCCTCTGCCGAGCAGTACTTC. Translated: CASRSALAAPSAEQYF.

This clonotype was found many times. The chain employs TRBV12-3 or TRBV12-4 and TRBJ1-5, with TRBD1 matching 8 bases. CDR3 length: 16 amino acids. With V trimmed by 7 bases and J by 4 bases, 12 bases remained unmatched. DNA for the CDR3: TGTGCCAGCACCCCGTTTGGACAGGGCGATAATCAGCCCCAGCATTTT. This translates into CASTPFGQGDNQPQHF.

This clonotype was found many times. This sequence joins TRBV20-1 and TRBJ1-1; weak D call: TRBD1 (6 bases). Germline CDR1 DFQATT, CDR2 SNEGSKA (reference sequence). Trimming removed 2 bases at V and 1 base at J, with 11 bases between. The length of the CDR3 is 14 residues. This CDR3 is CSARLPGANTEAFF. The CDR3 bases are TGCAGTGCTAGACTTCCAGGGGCGAACACTGAAGCTTTCTTT.

This clonotype was detected a few times. V and J are TRBV6-1 and TRBJ2-7; TRBD2 matches at 9 bases. Per germline, CDR1 MNHNS and CDR2 SASEGT. The CDR3 sequence is 14 residues long. The V segment lost 6 bases and the J segment 3 bases; nucleotides outside the gene matches: 6. The CDR3 loop is CASRRREGRYEQYF. The DNA for the CDR3 is TGTGCCAGCAGGAGGCGGGAGGGTCGCTACGAGCAGTACTTC.

CDR3 protein: CASRKTSGSETQYF. The CDR3 nucleotides read TGTGCCAGCAGAAAAACTAGCGGGAGTGAGACCCAGTACTTC. The V call is TRBV7-2, the J call TRBJ2-5, with 11 nucleotides matching TRBD2. Germline V gene data show CDR1 as SGHTA and CDR2 as FQGNSA. This CDR3 spans 14 amino acids. The trim removed 6 bases at V and 5 bases at J, leaving 5 bases unmatched. The complete variable domain, with remaining parts taken from reference TRBV7-2 and TRBJ2-5, reads GAGVSQSPSNKVTEKGKDVELRCDPISGHTALYWYRQSLGQGLEFLIYFQGNSAPDKSGLPSDRFSAERTGGSVSTLTIQRTQQEDSAVYLCASRKTSGSETQYFGPGTRLLVL.

This clonotype was found many times. The chain is built from TRBV28 and TRBJ1-1, with 9 bases identical to TRBD1. CDR3 size: 15 residues. Germline V CDR1 and CDR2: MDHEN, SYDVKM. With 4 bases clipped from V and 4 bases from J, the junction kept 7 bases outside the gene matches. Here the CDR3 DNA reads TGTGCCAGCAGTTCGGATACAGGGGGCTTCACTGAAGCTTTCTTT. This codes for CASSSDTGGFTEAFF.

This clonotype was seen many times. The rearrangement uses TRBV20-1 and TRBJ2-7, with D possibly matching TRBD2 (5 bases). From germline, CDR1 is DFQATT and CDR2 SNEGSKA (reference sequence). The CDR3 runs to 15 residues. Trimming pared 0 bases from V and 6 bases from J, leaving 18 bases between. The CDR3 DNA is TGCAGTGCTAGAGATCTTAGGGATTTCCGGGGCGAGCAGTACTTC. It encodes CSARDLRDFRGEQYF.

This clonotype showed up many times. The J gene is TRBJ1-1, the V gene TRBV2; D is unclear. The V gene's germline CDR1 is SNHLY and CDR2 FYNNEI. The CDR3 is 14 residues long. V was trimmed by 4 bases and J by 6 bases, leaving 15 bases between them. CDR3 in amino acids: CASSGRQVGPEAFF. The CDR3 DNA reads as TGTGCCAGCAGTGGGAGGCAGGTTGGACCTGAAGCTTTCTTT.

This clonotype was observed a few times. V is TRBV20-1 and J is TRBJ1-5; TRBD1 agrees at 9 bases. Losses at the gene ends were 6 bases for V and 3 bases for J; bases not matched to a gene: 15. The germline CDR1 and CDR2 sequences are DFQATT and SNEGSKA (reference sequence). This CDR3 spans 17 amino acids. CDR3 in DNA: TGCAGTGCCACTAACACAGGGGGCGCGATGTTCAATCAGCCCCAGCATTTT. It is translated as CSATNTGGAMFNQPQHF.

For this clonotype: The missing conserved phenylalanine or tryptophan at the end of this CDR3 makes a read error likely. This chain joins TRBV7-9 and TRBJ2-3; TRBD2 agrees at 10 bases. Unmatched junction bases numbered 8, after V lost 4 bases and J lost 1 base. This CDR3 contains 17 residues. Germline CDR1 and CDR2: SEHNR and FQNEAQ (reference sequence). DNA for the CDR3: TGTGCCAGCAGCTCTGGACTAGCGGAGGGGGGCACAGATACGCAGTATATT. Protein product: CASSSGLAEGGTDTQYI.

This clonotype was recorded many times. The chain recombines TRBV12-3 or TRBV12-4 with TRBJ1-5; D is uncertain. This CDR3 is 12 amino acids long. Deletions cut 4 bases from V and 6 bases from J, with 7 bases between. The CDR3 DNA reads as TGTGCCAGCAGTTCCTCCCCTCAGCCCCAGCATTTT. This gives the protein CASSSSPQPQHF.

This clonotype was picked up many times. The chain recombines TRBV28 with TRBJ1-6; 7 bases line up with TRBD1. The CDR3 runs 15 residues. With 4 bases clipped from V and 9 bases from J, the junction kept 9 bases outside the gene matches. From germline, CDR1 is MDHEN and CDR2 SYDVKM. In DNA, the CDR3 is TGTGCCAGCAGTTCTACAGGGGATGGATCTTCACCCCTCCACTTT. It codes for CASSSTGDGSSPLHF.